These T cell receptor beta chains were read from a single sample in a study of blood T cell repertoires in COVID-19. Produced via immunoSEQ multiplex PCR; TCRdb's table is partial and in-frame only. The sample includes fewer than 350,000 clones, around 85% of them seen just once. The sample consisted of PBMCs or T cells enriched from blood (not recorded which). These receptors were collected from a man aged 25-45 years who had recovered from COVID-19. The CDR3 runs from the conserved cysteine through the conserved F or W. A D gene is named only where the DNA matches it firmly. Not all rows give a size; the values are once, few, many and, for expanded clones, a class.

j_call,clone_size,v_call,d_call,cdr3_nt,cdr3_aa
TRBJ2-3,NA,TRBV10-3,TRBD2,TGTGCCATCAGTGAGGCTAGCGGGGGGCTCACAGATACGCAGTATTTT,CAISEASGGLTDTQYF
TRBJ2-7,once,TRBV30,TRBD2,TGTGCCTGGCGCCTAGCGGGGGGGTCCTACGAGCAGTACTTC,CAWRLAGGSYEQYF
TRBJ2-1,NA,TRBV7-3,TRBD2,TGTGCCAGCAGCTTAAGTCCCCTGGGGGCTAGCGGGGGGTTAATAAATGAGCAGTTCTTC,CASSLSPLGASGGLINEQFF
TRBJ1-2,NA,TRBV9,NA,TGTGCCAGCAGCGTAGCACAGGGCCCCTTCTATGGCTACACCTTC,CASSVAQGPFYGYTF
TRBJ1-3,NA,TRBV29-1,NA,TGCAGCGTTGACAGGGGAAGAAACACCATATATTTT,CSVDRGRNTIYF
TRBJ2-7,NA,TRBV18,NA,TGTGCCAGCTCTCCGGGGAGGTACGAGCAGTACTTC,CASSPGRYEQYF
TRBJ2-3,few,TRBV30,NA,TGTGCCTGGAGTGTGGGGAGCGCCGGCACAGATACGCAGTATTTT,CAWSVGSAGTDTQYF
TRBJ2-1,NA,TRBV3-1/TRBV3-2,NA,TGTGCCAGCAGCCATAGAGGCTCCTACAATGAGCAGTTCTTC,CASSHRGSYNEQFF
TRBJ2-1,NA,TRBV9,NA,TGTGCCAGCAGCGGTTCAGCGGAACCCTACAATGAGCAGTTCTTC,CASSGSAEPYNEQFF
TRBJ2-2,few,TRBV5-6,TRBD2,TGTGCCAGCAGGCTACTAGCGGCGAACACCGGGGAGCTGTTTTTT,CASRLLAANTGELFF
TRBJ1-6,NA,TRBV6-5,NA,TGTGCCAGCAGAGGACAACCTAAAAATTCACCCCTCCACTTT,CASRGQPKNSPLHF
TRBJ1-1,NA,TRBV27,NA,TGTGCCAGCAGTGCGACAGGAAGAGCCACTGAAGCTTTCTTT,CASSATGRATEAFF
TRBJ1-2,few,TRBV5-5,TRBD1,TGTGCCAGCAGCTTGGGTGGGACAGGGATCCACTATGGCTACACCTTC,CASSLGGTGIHYGYTF
TRBJ1-2,NA,TRBV4-2,TRBD1,TGTGCCAGCAGCCAAGAGGCCCCGATGGGACAGGGGAGCTATGGCTACACCTTC,CASSQEAPMGQGSYGYTF
TRBJ2-7,NA,TRBV4-1,NA,TGCGCCAGCAGTCCTCCGGGACTCTTCTACGAGCAGTACTTC,CASSPPGLFYEQYF
TRBJ1-4,NA,TRBV5-1,NA,TGCGCCAGCAGCTCGACAGTTGCAACTAATGAAAAACTGTTTTTT,CASSSTVATNEKLFF
TRBJ1-1,NA,TRBV10-3,TRBD1,TGTGCCATCAGGGCGGGACAGGCGGATGAAGCTTTCTTT,CAIRAGQADEAFF
TRBJ2-3,NA,TRBV14,TRBD2,TGTGCCAGCAGCCAAAACCCCGGCGGGGGTTCAGATACGCAGTATTTT,CASSQNPGGGSDTQYF
TRBJ1-5,NA,TRBV2,TRBD1,TGTGCCAGCAAGGGACAGTCCAATCAGCCCCAGCATTTT,CASKGQSNQPQHF
TRBJ2-3,once,TRBV7-9,TRBD2,TGTGCCAGCAGCTTAAAGGGCGGGCTAGCGGGGGATACGCAGTATTTT,CASSLKGGLAGDTQYF
TRBJ1-2,NA,TRBV15,NA,TGTGCCACCAGCAGAGTTACAGGAAACTATGGCTACACCTTC,CATSRVTGNYGYTF
TRBJ1-1,NA,TRBV27,NA,TGTGCCAGCAGTTTAACATCTCAGAAGGAAGCTTTCTTT,CASSLTSQKEAFF
TRBJ2-7,NA,TRBV18,NA,TGTGCCAGCTCATCCGACGACATCCTCTACGAGCAGTACTTC,CASSSDDILYEQYF
TRBJ1-2,NA,TRBV3-1/TRBV3-2,NA,TGTGCCAGCAGTCCTATCGGCGCGGAGAAAAAATATGGCTACACCTTC,CASSPIGAEKKYGYTF
TRBJ1-2,few,TRBV18,TRBD1,TGTGCCAGCTCACCACCGACAGGGGCTAACTATGGCTACACCTTC,CASSPPTGANYGYTF
TRBJ1-2,NA,TRBV5-6,TRBD1,TGTGCCAGCAGCTTAAGGCAGACAGGGGGTCGGTATGGCTACACCTTC,CASSLRQTGGRYGYTF
TRBJ2-2,NA,TRBV3-1/TRBV3-2,TRBD1,TGTGCCAGCAGCCAAGCAGGGGGCACCGGGGAGCTGTTTTTT,CASSQAGGTGELFF
TRBJ2-7,NA,TRBV5-5,NA,TGTGCCAGCAGCTTACCAGGGGCTGACGAGCAGTACTTC,CASSLPGADEQYF
TRBJ1-5,few,TRBV7-9,NA,TGTGCCAGCAGCTTGGCTTCAACGGAGGATCAGCCCCAGCATTTT,CASSLASTEDQPQHF
TRBJ1-5,NA,TRBV27,TRBD1,TGTGCCAGCAGCCCAGCTTTTTGGACAGGGAGCAATCAGCCCCAGCATTTT,CASSPAFWTGSNQPQHF
TRBJ2-7,NA,TRBV7-2,TRBD1,TGTGCCAGCAGCTCCCTTCGGATTTTGATCAGGGGGCCCTACGAGCAGTACTTC,CASSSLRILIRGPYEQYF
TRBJ1-5,NA,TRBV4-1,NA,TGCGCCAGCAGCCAAGATGGAGACAGCAATCAGCCCCAGCATTTT,CASSQDGDSNQPQHF
TRBJ1-2,NA,TRBV10-2,NA,TGCGCCAGCAGGAGGGATGACTATGGCTACACCTTC,CASRRDDYGYTF
TRBJ2-7,NA,TRBV14,NA,TGTGCCAGCAGTCCCGAGGCCTTTGGAGCCTACGAGCAGTACTTC,CASSPEAFGAYEQYF
TRBJ1-5,NA,TRBV6-5,TRBD1,TGTGCCAGCAAGAAGGACAGGACAAATCAGCCCCAGCATTTT,CASKKDRTNQPQHF
TRBJ1-4,NA,TRBV30,TRBD1,TGTGCCCGGAACGATAAGACAGGGAGTGAAAAACTGTTTTTT,CARNDKTGSEKLFF
TRBJ2-7,NA,TRBV19,TRBD1,TGTGCCAGTAGTCCATGGACAGGGGTCGAGCAGTACTTC,CASSPWTGVEQYF
TRBJ1-4,NA,TRBV9,NA,TGTGCCAGCAGCGGGGGGCTGGGTAATGAAAAACTGTTTTTT,CASSGGLGNEKLFF
TRBJ1-6,NA,TRBV28,TRBD1,TGTGCCAGCAGTCCGGGATCGGACAGGGTTAATTCACCCCTCCACTTT,CASSPGSDRVNSPLHF
TRBJ2-7,NA,TRBV11-3,TRBD1,TGTGCCAGCAGCTTATCGTATGGACAGGGGTCCTACGAGCAGTACTTC,CASSLSYGQGSYEQYF
TRBJ2-3,NA,TRBV2,NA,TGTGCCAGCAGTGAAGGGGGGGGCAGTACAGATACGCAGTATTTT,CASSEGGGSTDTQYF
TRBJ2-3,NA,TRBV29-1,TRBD2,TGCAGCGTGGGGGGTAGCGGGACTGGCACAGATACGCAGTATTTT,CSVGGSGTGTDTQYF
TRBJ1-3,NA,TRBV6-5,NA,TGTGCCAGCAGTTACACTCGAAAGGGGGCTGGAAACACCATATATTTT,CASSYTRKGAGNTIYF
TRBJ2-1,NA,TRBV25-1,TRBD2,TGTGCCAGCAGCGTAATCTCTAGCGGGGGGACCAATGAGCAGTTCTTC,CASSVISSGGTNEQFF
TRBJ2-3,NA,TRBV5-1,NA,TGCGCCAGCAGCTACTTCGGGGGTAGCACAGATACGCAGTATTTT,CASSYFGGSTDTQYF
TRBJ1-2,NA,TRBV4-1,NA,TGCGCCAGCAGCCAAGGACAGAATAACTATGGCTACACCTTC,CASSQGQNNYGYTF
TRBJ1-5,many,TRBV19,NA,TGTGCCAGTAGTATACGGCAGGGAGGTCAGCCCCAGCATTTT,CASSIRQGGQPQHF
TRBJ1-1,NA,TRBV27,TRBD1,TGTGCCAGCAGTTTATCGCAGGGGGCAGGCACTGAAGCTTTCTTT,CASSLSQGAGTEAFF
TRBJ2-3,NA,TRBV10-3,NA,TGTGCCATCAGTGGACGGGGGGCTAGCACAGATACGCAGTATTTT,CAISGRGASTDTQYF
TRBJ1-3,NA,TRBV5-8,NA,TGTGCCAGCAGCCCGCGACAGATACAAGGCACCATATATTTT,CASSPRQIQGTIYF
TRBJ2-2,NA,TRBV2,TRBD1,TGTGCCAGCAGCAGGGGGCCCACCGGGGAGCTGTTTTTT,CASSRGPTGELFF
TRBJ1-2,few,TRBV6-1,NA,TGTGCCAGCAGTGAAGGGGCCATCGGCTACACCTTC,CASSEGAIGYTF
TRBJ2-7,NA,TRBV7-5,NA,TGTGCCAGAAGCCCAACGACTAGCGGGGGGGCCTACGAGCAGTACTTC,CARSPTTSGGAYEQYF